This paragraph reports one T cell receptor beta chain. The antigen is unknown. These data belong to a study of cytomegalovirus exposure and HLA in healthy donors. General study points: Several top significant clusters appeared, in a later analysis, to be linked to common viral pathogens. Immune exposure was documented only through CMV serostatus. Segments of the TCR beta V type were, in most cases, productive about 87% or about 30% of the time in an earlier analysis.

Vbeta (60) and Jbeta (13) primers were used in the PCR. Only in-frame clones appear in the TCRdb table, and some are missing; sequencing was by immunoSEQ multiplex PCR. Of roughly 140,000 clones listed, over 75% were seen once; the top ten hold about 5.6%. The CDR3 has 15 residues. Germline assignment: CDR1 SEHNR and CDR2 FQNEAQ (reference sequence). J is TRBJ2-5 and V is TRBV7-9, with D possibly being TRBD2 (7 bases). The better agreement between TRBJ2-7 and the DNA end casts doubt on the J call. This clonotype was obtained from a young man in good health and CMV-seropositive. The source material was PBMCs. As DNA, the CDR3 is TGTGCCAGCAGCTTACCCCGAGGGGGGGGCTACGAGCAGTACTTC. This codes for CASSLPRGGGYEQYF.